The 14 T cell receptor beta chains in this list originate from one sample, sequenced in a study of blood T cell repertoires in COVID-19. Clones were read by immunoSEQ multiplex PCR, and TCRdb kept only the in-frame ones, dropping some. In the table there are some 240,000 clones, approximately 90% of which are singletons. The sample was peripheral blood. All receptors come from a man aged 60-69 years with COVID-19, enrolled during active disease.

This sequence joins TRBV7-9 and TRBJ2-7; D ambiguous. Germline CDR1 SEHNR, CDR2 FQNEAQ (reference sequence). V was shortened by 1 base and J by 0 bases, with 7 bases between the two germline ends. This CDR3 has 14 residues. This CDR3 reads CASSLDEASYEQYF. As DNA, the CDR3 is TGTGCCAGCAGCTTAGACGAGGCCTCCTACGAGCAGTACTTC.

The chain links TRBV5-1 to TRBJ1-2; 9 bases align to TRBD1. CDR3 size: 14 residues. CDR1 SGHRS and CDR2 YFSETQ come from the germline V gene. V dropped 4 bases and J dropped 7; count of bases not matched to a gene: 8. The CDR3 nucleotides read TGCGCCAGCAGCCCGGGACAGGGAGGAATTGGCTACACCTTC. Encoded protein: CASSPGQGGIGYTF.

The chain combines TRBV4-1 with TRBJ2-3; 11 bases align to TRBD2. The germline gives CDR1 MGHRA, CDR2 YSYEKL. CDR3 size: 17 residues. After removal of 2 bases from V and 5 bases from J, the junction contained 9 bases not matched to a gene. CDR3 coding DNA: TGCGCCAGCAGCCAAATAATAGCGGGGGGGCCGAGAGATACGCAGTATTTT. This sequence encodes CASSQIIAGGPRDTQYF.

The J gene is TRBJ2-7, the V gene TRBV7-2; tentative D call: TRBD2 (6 bases). Trimming took 6 bases from V and 3 from J, leaving 12 bases between them. Germline CDR1 SGHTA, CDR2 FQGNSA. The CDR3 extends over 13 amino acids. The CDR3 DNA follows: TGTGCCAGCAGTTATGGAGGGCTCTACGAGCAGTACTTC. Translation gives CASSYGGLYEQYF.

The CDR3 sequence is CASSLDRNSYNEQFF. CDR3 in DNA: TGCGCCAGCAGCTTGGACAGGAATTCCTACAATGAGCAGTTCTTC. The V and J genes are TRBV5-1 and TRBJ2-1; a possible D gene is TRBD1 (5 bases). Germline V gene data show CDR1 as SGHRS and CDR2 as YFSETQ. V lost 0 bases, J lost 1 base, and 8 bases lay in between. This CDR3 is 15 amino acids long. Combining the CDR3 with reference TRBV5-1 and TRBJ2-1 gives the whole variable domain KAGVTQTPRYLIKTRGQQVTLSCSPISGHRSVSWYQQTPGQGLQFLFEYFSETQRNKGNFPGRFSGRQFSNSRSEMNVSTLELGDSALYLCASSLDRNSYNEQFFGPGTRLTVL.

V usage is TRBV18 and J usage is TRBJ1-3; 7 bases are shared with TRBD1. CDR3 length: 16 amino acids. The germline CDR1 and CDR2 sequences are KGHSH and LQKENI. J lost 0 bases, V lost 4 bases, and 6 bases had no gene match. The CDR3: CASSRQGSYSGNTIYF. The CDR3 nucleotides read TGTGCCAGCTCACGACAGGGCTCATACTCTGGAAACACCATATATTTT. The whole variable domain, filled in from reference TRBV18 and TRBJ1-3, reads NAGVMQNPRHLVRRRGQEARLRCSPMKGHSHVYWYRQLPEEGLKFMVYLQKENIIDESGMPKERFSAEFPKEGPSILRIQQVVRGDSAAYFCASSRQGSYSGNTIYFGEGSWLTVV.

The chain carries TRBV29-1 and TRBJ1-1; D is uncertain. This CDR3 is built from 10 residues. The germline V gene encodes CDR1 SQVTM and CDR2 ANQGSEA. V lost 3 bases, J lost 11 bases, and 10 bases lay in between. The CDR3 bases are TGCAGCGTTGAGCGGGGTCGGGCTTTCTTT. This codes for CSVERGRAFF. The entire variable domain, with the rest obtained from reference TRBV29-1 and TRBJ1-1, is as follows: SAVISQKPSRDICQRGTSLTIQCQVDSQVTMMFWYRQQPGQSLTLIATANQGSEATYESGFVIDKFPISRPNLTFSTLTVSNMSPEDSSIYLCSVERGRAFFGQGTRLTVV.

In its sample, this clone was seen once. The genes are TRBV27 and TRBJ1-2, with D possibly being TRBD1 (5 bases). V was clipped by 0 bases and J by 3 bases, with 11 bases between them. The germline V gene has CDR1 MNHEY and CDR2 SMNVEV (reference sequence). This CDR3 has 15 residues. The chain's CDR3 is CASSLSPTRDYGYTF. CDR3 DNA sequence: TGTGCCAGCAGTTTATCCCCGACCAGGGACTATGGCTACACCTTC.

This clone was picked up one time. The chain carries TRBV28 and TRBJ1-2; 8 bases fit TRBD1. CDR3 length: 14 amino acids. The germline V gene has CDR1 MDHEN and CDR2 SYDVKM. J gave up 4 bases and V 3 bases, and 4 bases lay outside the gene matches. The CDR3 DNA reads TGTGCCAGCAGTTTGCAGGGGGCGCCCTATGGCTACACCTTC. Amino acids: CASSLQGAPYGYTF.

The chain combines TRBV27 with TRBJ1-1; the match to TRBD1 covers 8 bases. V lost 0 bases to trimming and J lost 3 bases; unmatched junction nucleotides: 3. CDR3 length equals 15 residues. The germline V gene encodes CDR1 MNHEY and CDR2 SMNVEV (reference sequence). The CDR3, as DNA: TGTGCCAGCAGTTTATCGGGACAGGCCTACACTGAAGCTTTCTTT. It translates to CASSLSGQAYTEAFF.

This chain links TRBV3-1 (or the pseudogene TRBV3-2) with TRBJ1-2; the D gene is possibly TRBD1 (6 bases). The germline CDR1 and CDR2 sequences are LGHDT and YNNKEL (reference sequence). Deletions cut 3 bases from V and 7 bases from J, with 9 bases between. This CDR3 has 12 residues. CDR3 sequence: CASSQGGGGYTF. Written as DNA, the CDR3 is TGTGCCAGCAGCCAGGGAGGGGGTGGCTACACCTTC.

The chain is built from TRBV11-3 and TRBJ1-5, with D possibly TRBD1 on 6 matching bases. V shed 3 bases and J shed 3 bases, with 12 bases lying between them. The CDR3 is made up of 15 amino acids. Germline CDR1 reads SGHNT; CDR2 reads YENEEA. CDR3 sequence: CASSFMTGDNQPQHF. The CDR3 region has the DNA TGTGCCAGCAGCTTTATGACAGGAGACAATCAGCCCCAGCATTTT.

The chain recombines TRBV18 with TRBJ2-7; no reliable D call. CDR3 length: 12 residues. Deletions cut 5 bases from V and 4 bases from J, with 9 bases between. Germline V lookup: CDR1 KGHSH, CDR2 LQKENI. CDR3 sequence reads: CASSSVDYEQYF. CDR3 nucleotides: TGTGCCAGCTCATCGGTCGATTACGAGCAGTACTTC.

This rearrangement joins TRBV2 to TRBJ2-7; weak D call: TRBD1 (6 bases). V shed 2 bases and J shed 3 bases, with 8 bases lying between them. This CDR3 comprises 13 residues. Germline CDR1 is SNHLY and CDR2 is FYNNEI. CDR3 coding DNA: TGTGCCAGCAGTGAAAGGGGGTTCTACGAGCAGTACTTC. It specifies CASSERGFYEQYF.